This TCR beta chain derives from a study of T cell repertoires in cytomegalovirus infection. For the study at large: Matching HLA type, along with CMV infection, was indicated by public TCR beta signatures.

On this clonotype: Antigen: not known.

TCRdb passed the reads through MiXCR, listing each CDR3 protein once. The repertoire includes some 200,000 distinct CDR3 sequences, 8% to 10% of them detected once, and about 4.6% sits in the top ten. Germline V gene lookup returns CDR1 SQVTM and CDR2 ANQGSEA. CDR3 length equals 13 residues. With 3 bases clipped from V and 3 bases from J, the junction kept 4 bases outside the gene matches. General observations from the study: Cumulative public TCR beta family frequency identified CMV carriers with the relevant HLA. The study found HLA-C-restricted CMV-specific TCR beta clonotypes dominating the ex vivo response.

Source material: PBMCs. This sequence originates from a human donor in good health (CMV status not recorded). Some clones in this sample may be carry-over from other donors' samples. V gene TRBV29-1 combines with J gene TRBJ2-7; 8 bases agree with TRBD1. The CDR3 here is CSVESDRGYEQYF. Written as DNA, the CDR3 is TGCAGCGTTGAGAGCGACAGGGGCTACGAGCAGTACTTC.